The rows below give T cell receptor beta chains drawn from one sample of a study of blood T cell repertoires in COVID-19. Profiling relied on immunoSEQ multiplex PCR, and the TCRdb table lists in-frame clones only, not all of them. This sample yields around 100,000 clones, of which over 75% are seen a single time; just over 5% belongs to the top ten. Sequencing was done on a sample of peripheral blood. These receptors were obtained from a man between 50 and 59 years old with acute or convalescent COVID-19. The CDR3 runs from the conserved cysteine through the conserved F or W. The D gene is left open where the match is weak. Size values are once, few and many counts, or a class for expanded clones, and some rows have none.

>TRBJ2-2|.|.|TRBV29-1
CSVEFSDYTGELFF
TGCAGCGTTGAATTTTCAGACTATACCGGGGAGCTGTTTTTT
>TRBJ2-7|.|.|TRBV16
CASSRPGNSYEQYF
TGTGCCAGCAGCCGCCCAGGCAACTCCTACGAGCAGTACTTC
>TRBJ2-4|.|.|TRBV30
CAWSVLRTGNLAKNIQYF
TGTGCCTGGAGTGTACTTCGTACGGGGAATCTAGCCAAAAACATTCAGTACTTC
>TRBJ2-2|.|.|TRBV19
CASSILGAFNTGELFF
TGTGCCAGTAGTATATTGGGGGCCTTCAACACCGGGGAGCTGTTTTTT
>TRBJ1-6|.|.|TRBV10-1
CASSESGTRIPPLHF
TGCGCCAGCAGTGAGTCGGGGACAAGGATTCCACCCCTCCACTTT
>TRBJ2-2|.|.|TRBV11-2
CASSLVGAGELFF
TGTGCCAGCAGCTTAGTAGGGGCCGGGGAGCTGTTTTTT
>TRBJ1-5|TRBD1|.|TRBV12-5
CASGPGTGGLQLQPQHF
TGTGCTAGTGGCCCGGGGACAGGGGGGTTACAACTCCAGCCCCAGCATTTT
>TRBJ2-2|.|.|TRBV7-9
CASTSTGRAGELFF
TGTGCCAGCACATCTACAGGGCGCGCCGGGGAGCTGTTTTTT
>TRBJ2-1|TRBD2|.|TRBV24-1
CATGTSGSSYNEQFF
TGTGCCACCGGGACTAGCGGAAGCTCCTACAATGAGCAGTTCTTC
>TRBJ1-5|.|.|TRBV27
CASSFRGESNQPQHF
TGTGCCAGCAGTTTTCGGGGGGAGAGCAATCAGCCCCAGCATTTT
>TRBJ2-7|TRBD1|.|TRBV27
CASTLTGTGAYEQYF
TGTGCCAGCACCCTAACCGGGACAGGGGCCTACGAGCAGTACTTC
>TRBJ2-2|.|.|TRBV6-2/TRBV6-3
CASSKDSTGELFF
TGTGCCAGCAGTAAGGACAGCACCGGGGAGCTGTTTTTT
>TRBJ2-5|TRBD1|.|TRBV3-1/TRBV3-2
CASHTGGPQETQYF
TGTGCCAGCCACACAGGGGGACCCCAAGAGACCCAGTACTTC
>TRBJ2-7|TRBD2|few|TRBV14
CASSPGLAAPFEQYF
TGTGCCAGCAGCCCGGGACTAGCGGCACCGTTCGAGCAGTACTTC
>TRBJ2-5|.|.|TRBV12-3/TRBV12-4
CASSYAGKETQYF
TGTGCCAGCAGTTATGCGGGAAAAGAGACCCAGTACTTC
>TRBJ2-3|TRBD2|.|TRBV6-6
CASSDLAGVTDTQYF
TGTGCCAGCAGTGACCTAGCGGGAGTCACAGATACGCAGTATTTT
>TRBJ2-7|.|.|TRBV7-2
CARGGFYSEFYEQYF
TGTGCCCGAGGAGGTTTTTACTCGGAGTTCTACGAGCAGTACTTC
>TRBJ2-2|.|once|TRBV5-1
CASSFSGSEAGELFF
TGCGCCAGCAGCTTCTCGGGTAGCGAGGCCGGGGAGCTGTTTTTT
>TRBJ1-1|.|few|TRBV2
CASNGAFYGTEAFF
TGTGCCAGCAACGGAGCCTTCTACGGGACTGAAGCTTTCTTT
>TRBJ1-5|.|.|TRBV11-2
CASSLESSQPQHF
TGTGCCAGCAGCTTAGAGAGTAGTCAGCCCCAGCATTTT
>TRBJ1-5|TRBD1|.|TRBV6-5
CASPPGGSNQPQHF
TGTGCCAGCCCCCCAGGGGGAAGCAATCAGCCCCAGCATTTT
>TRBJ2-2|.|.|TRBV11-2
CASSLARAGELFF
TGTGCCAGCAGCTTAGCCAGGGCCGGGGAGCTGTTTTTT
>TRBJ1-1|.|.|TRBV27
CASREVAYTEAFF
TGTGCCAGCAGGGAGGTTGCGTACACTGAAGCTTTCTTT
>TRBJ1-1|.|.|TRBV6-5
CASSYLQDRLAREAFF
TGTGCCAGCAGTTACTTGCAAGACAGGTTGGCGCGGGAAGCTTTCTTT
>TRBJ1-2|TRBD1|.|TRBV7-9
CASSFPGTAYGYTF
TGTGCCAGCAGCTTCCCCGGGACAGCGTATGGCTACACCTTC
>TRBJ2-4|.|.|TRBV14
CASSQPGQGIQYF
TGTGCCAGCAGCCAACCGGGACAAGGCATTCAGTACTTC
>TRBJ2-7|.|.|TRBV11-3
CASTMDGSSYEQYF
TGTGCCAGCACCATGGACGGGAGCTCCTACGAGCAGTACTTC
>TRBJ2-1|TRBD2|.|TRBV3-1/TRBV3-2
CASSQLAGGGAYNEQFF
TGTGCCAGCAGCCAACTAGCGGGAGGGGGAGCCTACAATGAGCAGTTCTTC
>TRBJ2-1|.|.|TRBV6-6
CASSPGRGAFSYNEQFF
TGTGCCAGCAGTCCGGGCCGGGGGGCATTCTCCTACAATGAGCAGTTCTTC
>TRBJ1-5|TRBD1|.|TRBV24-1
CATSAVGQGDQPQHF
TGTGCCACCAGTGCCGTGGGACAGGGGGATCAGCCCCAGCATTTT
>TRBJ2-7|.|.|TRBV21-1
CASKSYEQYF
TGTGCCAGCAAGAGCTACGAGCAGTACTTC
>TRBJ1-1|TRBD1|.|TRBV5-4
CASSLGGQGAFF
TGTGCCAGCAGCTTGGGCGGACAGGGAGCTTTCTTT
>TRBJ2-3|TRBD2|once|TRBV11-2
CASSSWKREGPADTQYF
TGTGCCAGCAGCTCCTGGAAGCGGGAGGGCCCGGCAGATACGCAGTATTTT
>TRBJ2-7|.|.|TRBV25-1
CASSEWGQGNSYEQYF
TGTGCCAGCAGTGAATGGGGGCAGGGGAACTCCTACGAGCAGTACTTC
>TRBJ2-5|TRBD2|.|TRBV18
CASSGLAGLETQYF
TGTGCCAGCTCCGGACTAGCCGGCTTAGAGACCCAGTACTTC
>TRBJ2-7|TRBD1|.|TRBV12-3/TRBV12-4
CASSPGGAEQYF
TGTGCCAGCAGTCCAGGGGGTGCCGAGCAGTACTTC
>TRBJ1-3|.|.|TRBV19
CASSPGVSGNTIYF
TGTGCCAGTAGTCCAGGGGTCTCTGGAAACACCATATATTTT
>TRBJ1-5|TRBD1|.|TRBV6-5
CASTRTGDSNQPQHF
TGTGCCAGCACCCGGACAGGGGATAGTAATCAGCCCCAGCATTTT
>TRBJ2-7|.|few|TRBV27
CASSFDPARSYEQYF
TGTGCCAGCAGTTTCGATCCGGCCAGGTCCTACGAGCAGTACTTC
>TRBJ1-1|.|.|TRBV5-1
CASSLSSVNTEAFF
TGCGCCAGCAGCTTGTCCAGCGTGAACACTGAAGCTTTCTTT
>TRBJ2-2|.|.|TRBV7-6
CASSLSFTGELFF
TGTGCCAGCAGCTTATCCTTCACCGGGGAGCTGTTTTTT